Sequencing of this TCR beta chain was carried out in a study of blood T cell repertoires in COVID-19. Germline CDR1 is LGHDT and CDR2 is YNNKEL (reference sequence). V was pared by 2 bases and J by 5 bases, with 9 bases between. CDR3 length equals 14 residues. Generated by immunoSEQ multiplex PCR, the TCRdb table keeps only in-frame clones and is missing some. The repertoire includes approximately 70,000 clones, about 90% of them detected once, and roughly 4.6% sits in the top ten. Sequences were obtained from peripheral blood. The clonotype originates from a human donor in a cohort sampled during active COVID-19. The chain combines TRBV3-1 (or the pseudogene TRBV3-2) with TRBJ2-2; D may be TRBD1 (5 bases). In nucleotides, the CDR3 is TGTGCCAGCAGCCAAAGCACAGGAACCGGGGAGCTGTTTTTT. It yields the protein CASSQSTGTGELFF.